The rows below give T cell receptor beta chains drawn from one sample of a study of CD8 T cells in Susac syndrome. TCRdb reprocessed the immunoSEQ multiplex PCR reads via MiXCR and lists one record per CDR3 protein. Of about 150,000 distinct CDR3 sequences listed, about 94% were seen once; the top ten hold roughly 0.2%. Sequenced: CD8+ T cells from PBMCs. These receptors were taken from a human donor with multiple sclerosis. CDR3s include the opening cysteine and the closing phenylalanine or tryptophan. The D gene is left open where the match is weak. Expanded clones are given a class, and other clones once, few, many or no size at all.

v_call	j_call	d_call	clone_size	cdr3_nt	cdr3_aa
TRBV11-2	TRBJ2-7	NA	NA	TGTGCCAGCAGCCCGCAACCCACCTACGAGCAGTACTTC	CASSPQPTYEQYF
TRBV10-3	TRBJ2-1	TRBD1	NA	TGTGCCGCAGACCCGGGACAGGGGACGGTCAATGAGCAGTTCTTC	CAADPGQGTVNEQFF
TRBV20-1	TRBJ2-7	NA	NA	TGCAGTGCTAGAGACGCGGGACTCCCCAGCTCCTACGAGCAGTACTTC	CSARDAGLPSSYEQYF
TRBV13	TRBJ2-3	NA	NA	TGTGCCAGCAGCTTAGGGGTGAGGGATACGCAGTATTTT	CASSLGVRDTQYF
TRBV7-3	TRBJ2-1	NA	NA	TGTGCCAGCAGCTTATCGGAGACAAATGAGCAGTTCTTC	CASSLSETNEQFF
TRBV5-5	TRBJ1-5	NA	NA	TGTGCCAGCAGCTTGCTCTCCCACGACAGACCTTATCAGCCCCAGCATTTT	CASSLLSHDRPYQPQHF
TRBV3-1	TRBJ2-7	NA	NA	TGTGCCAGCGGAGGCTCGAAGGGACGTTTCTCCTACGAGCAGTACTTC	CASGGSKGRFSYEQYF
TRBV5-6	TRBJ2-1	NA	NA	TGTGCCAGCTCCTCGGGGGCCTCCTACAATGAGCAGTTCTTC	CASSSGASYNEQFF
TRBV4-1	TRBJ1-1	NA	NA	TGCGCCAGCAGCCAAGATGGGGGGAAGGGACGGCGCCACACTGAAGCTTTCTTT	CASSQDGGKGRRHTEAFF
TRBV4-1	TRBJ2-2	NA	once	TGCGCCAGCAGCCCGGGGGGCGGGGGATACACCGGGGAGCTGTTTTTT	CASSPGGGGYTGELFF
TRBV9	TRBJ2-7	NA	NA	TGTGCCAGCAGCGCCGAACCGGGACAACAATACGAGCAGTACTTC	CASSAEPGQQYEQYF
TRBV3-1	TRBJ2-5	TRBD2	NA	TGTGCCAGCAGCCACCCAGGCGGGGGGGCCGAAGAGACCCAGTACTTC	CASSHPGGGAEETQYF
TRBV7-9	TRBJ2-1	TRBD1	NA	TGTGCCAGCAGCCCACGACAGGGGGATTACAATGAGCAGTTCTTC	CASSPRQGDYNEQFF
TRBV20-1	TRBJ1-1	NA	NA	TGCAGTACTAGAGAGCGGTACACTGAAGCTTTCTTT	CSTRERYTEAFF
TRBV20-1	TRBJ1-3	NA	NA	TGCAGTGCTAGAGTGGTGGGGTTTGGAAACACCATATATTTT	CSARVVGFGNTIYF
TRBV20-1	TRBJ2-1	NA	NA	TGCAGTGCTCCGGACAATGAGCAGTTCTTC	CSAPDNEQFF
TRBV3-1	TRBJ2-7	NA	NA	TGTGCCAGCAGCCAGCTCCACTCCTACGAGCAGTACTTC	CASSQLHSYEQYF